This T cell receptor (beta chain) was documented in a study of blood T cells in healthy people across ages. Overall study findings and caveats: The fall in TCR beta diversity per million T cells was roughly linear with age.

Combining a sample-barcoded 5' primer with a J-beta primer mix, a second PCR ran for 7 to 11 cycles. TCRdb analysed the 5' RACE reads with MiXCR anew, one entry per CDR3 protein. The sample lists approximately 820,000 distinct CDR3 sequences, approximately 44% occurring once. Germline V gene lookup returns CDR1 SNHLY and CDR2 FYNNEI. CDR3 length: 19 residues. V lost 3 bases to trimming and J lost 0 bases; unmatched junction nucleotides: 12. This clonotype was seen only once. The target antigen is unknown. The sequence was collected from a man aged 60-69 years in good health. V gene TRBV2 combines with J gene TRBJ2-1, with 9 bases identical to TRBD1. The sample was blood. The CDR3 here is CASSDVWDREYTSYNEQFF. The CDR3 nucleotides are TGTGCCAGCAGTGATGTCTGGGACAGGGAATACACCTCCTACAATGAGCAGTTCTTC. Based on the CDR3 plus reference TRBV2 and TRBJ2-1, the full variable domain is EPEVTQTPSHQVTQMGQEVILRCVPISNHLYFYWYRQILGQKVEFLVSFYNNEISEKSEIFDDQFSVERPDGSNFTLKIRSTKLEDSAMYFCASSDVWDREYTSYNEQFFGPGTRLTVL.